Presented here are 2 T cell receptor beta chains from one specimen sequenced in a study of T cell clones after liver transplantation. Assay: immunoSEQ multiplex PCR; the TCRdb copy retains only in-frame clones and omits some. The table has more than 65,000 clones, over 70% seen once. The source was CD4+ T cells from blood, collected 12 months after liver transplant. The receptors were sampled from a human patient who received a liver transplant. The graft donor may have contributed some T cells.

V is TRBV19 and J is TRBJ2-3, with a possible D match to TRBD2 (6 bases). The germline V and J ends were trimmed by 9 bases and 6 bases, with 16 bases remaining between them. The length of the CDR3 is 13 residues. Germline V gene data show CDR1 as LNHDA and CDR2 as SQIVND (reference sequence). The DNA for the CDR3 is TGTGCCAGCTCAGGGAGGAGAGGGGATACGCAGTATTTT. Protein sequence: CASSGRRGDTQYF.

This chain connects TRBV19 to TRBJ2-4, with D hard to call. There are 11 residues in the CDR3. The V end was cut by 1 base, the J end by 7 bases, with 2 bases between. Looked up from germline, CDR1 is LNHDA and CDR2 is SQIVND (reference sequence). Here the CDR3 DNA reads TGTGCCAGTAGTATAGGGAACATTCAGTACTTC. Translation: CASSIGNIQYF.